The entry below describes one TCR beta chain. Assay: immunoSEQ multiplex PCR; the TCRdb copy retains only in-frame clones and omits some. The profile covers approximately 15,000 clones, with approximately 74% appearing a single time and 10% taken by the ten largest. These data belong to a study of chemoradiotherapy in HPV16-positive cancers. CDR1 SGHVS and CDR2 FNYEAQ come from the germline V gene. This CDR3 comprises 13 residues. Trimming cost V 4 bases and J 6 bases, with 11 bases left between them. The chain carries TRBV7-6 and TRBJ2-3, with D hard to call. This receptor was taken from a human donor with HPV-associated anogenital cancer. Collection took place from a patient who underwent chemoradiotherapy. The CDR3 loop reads CASSSLVADTQYF. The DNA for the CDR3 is TGTGCCAGCAGCTCCCTGGTGGCGGATACGCAGTATTTT.